These T cell receptor beta chains were read from a single sample in a study of T cell responses to AZD1222 COVID-19 vaccine. Profiled with immunoSEQ multiplex PCR; TCRdb holds only in-frame clones, not every one. The table lists fewer than 85,000 clones, just over 90% of them singletons, with around 7.1% in the top ten. The material was peripheral blood, obtained on day 0 of MenACWY control vaccination. The receptor source for this set is an adult in good health. The CDR3 runs from the conserved cysteine through the conserved F or W. The order of the fields is J gene, D gene, V gene, clone size, CDR3 protein, CDR3 DNA. A D gene is named only where the DNA matches it firmly. Clone size, where shown, is once, few, many, or a class for clones that have expanded.

j_gene: TRBJ1-5
d_gene: NA
v_gene: TRBV28
abundance: NA
CDR3aa: CASSFGYRPQHF
CDR3nt: TGTGCCAGCAGTTTTGGGTATCGGCCCCAGCATTTT

j_gene: TRBJ1-3
d_gene: NA
v_gene: TRBV10-2
abundance: few
CDR3aa: CASSERGYSGNTIYF
CDR3nt: TGCGCCAGCAGTGAGAGGGGCTACTCTGGAAACACCATATATTTT

j_gene: TRBJ2-5
d_gene: NA
v_gene: TRBV2
abundance: NA
CDR3aa: CASSEQGWGETQYF
CDR3nt: TGTGCCAGCAGTGAACAGGGATGGGGGGAGACCCAGTACTTC

j_gene: TRBJ2-1
d_gene: NA
v_gene: TRBV6-5
abundance: NA
CDR3aa: CASSPLGGNEQFF
CDR3nt: TGTGCCAGCAGTCCGTTGGGGGGAAATGAGCAGTTCTTC

j_gene: TRBJ2-2
d_gene: NA
v_gene: TRBV5-4
abundance: NA
CDR3aa: CASSLGQGGVTGELFF
CDR3nt: TGTGCCAGCAGCTTGGGACAGGGAGGAGTCACCGGGGAGCTGTTTTTT

j_gene: TRBJ2-5
d_gene: NA
v_gene: TRBV5-1
abundance: NA
CDR3aa: CASSANAGTETQYF
CDR3nt: TGCGCCAGCAGCGCAAACGCGGGGACAGAGACCCAGTACTTC

j_gene: TRBJ1-5
d_gene: TRBD1
v_gene: TRBV19
abundance: NA
CDR3aa: CASRGTGNQPQHF
CDR3nt: TGTGCCAGTAGAGGGACAGGCAATCAGCCCCAGCATTTT

j_gene: TRBJ2-7
d_gene: NA
v_gene: TRBV5-1
abundance: NA
CDR3aa: CASSQDYEQYF
CDR3nt: TGCGCCAGCAGCCAGGATTACGAGCAGTACTTC

j_gene: TRBJ1-5
d_gene: TRBD1
v_gene: TRBV7-2
abundance: NA
CDR3aa: CASSIGFVGQGNQPQHF
CDR3nt: TGTGCCAGCAGTATAGGATTTGTAGGACAGGGAAATCAGCCCCAGCATTTT

j_gene: TRBJ2-5
d_gene: NA
v_gene: TRBV27
abundance: NA
CDR3aa: CASSPWDNQETQYF
CDR3nt: TGTGCCAGCAGTCCCTGGGACAACCAAGAGACCCAGTACTTC

j_gene: TRBJ2-1
d_gene: TRBD1
v_gene: TRBV18
abundance: NA
CDR3aa: CASSPGQIYNEQFF
CDR3nt: TGTGCCAGCTCACCGGGACAGATCTACAATGAGCAGTTCTTC

j_gene: TRBJ2-1
d_gene: NA
v_gene: TRBV11-1
abundance: NA
CDR3aa: CASSRAALGYNEQFF
CDR3nt: TGTGCCAGCAGTCGGGCCGCCCTAGGCTACAATGAGCAGTTCTTC

j_gene: TRBJ2-5
d_gene: TRBD2
v_gene: TRBV19
abundance: NA
CDR3aa: CASGTSGVWETQYF
CDR3nt: TGTGCCAGTGGGACTAGCGGGGTCTGGGAGACCCAGTACTTC

j_gene: TRBJ2-1
d_gene: TRBD1
v_gene: TRBV9
abundance: NA
CDR3aa: CASSVGGQGGEQFF
CDR3nt: TGTGCCAGCAGCGTAGGGGGACAGGGAGGGGAGCAGTTCTTC

j_gene: TRBJ1-1
d_gene: NA
v_gene: TRBV9
abundance: NA
CDR3aa: CASSVTSESTEAFF
CDR3nt: TGTGCCAGCAGCGTAACGTCGGAGAGCACTGAAGCTTTCTTT

j_gene: TRBJ2-4
d_gene: NA
v_gene: TRBV7-2
abundance: NA
CDR3aa: CASSHGPAKNIQYF
CDR3nt: TGTGCCAGCAGCCACGGGCCAGCCAAAAACATTCAGTACTTC

j_gene: TRBJ2-1
d_gene: TRBD1
v_gene: TRBV27
abundance: NA
CDR3aa: CASSPRTGGVNEQFF
CDR3nt: TGTGCCAGCAGTCCGAGGACAGGGGGGGTTAATGAGCAGTTCTTC

j_gene: TRBJ2-7
d_gene: NA
v_gene: TRBV29-1
abundance: few
CDR3aa: CSVSNQASYEQYF
CDR3nt: TGCAGCGTTTCCAATCAGGCCTCCTACGAGCAGTACTTC

j_gene: TRBJ2-2
d_gene: NA
v_gene: TRBV21-1
abundance: NA
CDR3aa: CASSKVRVQAGELFF
CDR3nt: TGTGCCAGCAGCAAAGTTCGGGTCCAAGCCGGGGAGCTGTTTTTT

j_gene: TRBJ2-4
d_gene: TRBD2
v_gene: TRBV14
abundance: NA
CDR3aa: CASSQDFGSAGGPAIQYF
CDR3nt: TGTGCCAGCAGCCAAGATTTCGGATCGGCGGGAGGGCCTGCGATTCAGTACTTC

j_gene: TRBJ2-1
d_gene: NA
v_gene: TRBV5-4
abundance: NA
CDR3aa: CASSLATGYNEQFF
CDR3nt: TGTGCCAGCAGCTTGGCCACGGGCTACAATGAGCAGTTCTTC

j_gene: TRBJ1-2
d_gene: TRBD1
v_gene: TRBV3-1/TRBV3-2
abundance: NA
CDR3aa: CASSHSGTGAGFPLYGYTF
CDR3nt: TGTGCCAGCAGCCATTCCGGGACAGGGGCGGGCTTCCCACTCTATGGCTACACCTTC

j_gene: TRBJ2-1
d_gene: NA
v_gene: TRBV5-1
abundance: NA
CDR3aa: CASTLEGGSYNEQFF
CDR3nt: TGCGCCAGCACCCTGGAGGGGGGTTCCTACAATGAGCAGTTCTTC

j_gene: TRBJ1-1
d_gene: NA
v_gene: TRBV12-3/TRBV12-4
abundance: NA
CDR3aa: CASNIQENTEAFF
CDR3nt: TGTGCCAGCAATATACAGGAGAACACTGAAGCTTTCTTT

j_gene: TRBJ1-6
d_gene: NA
v_gene: TRBV19
abundance: once
CDR3aa: CASSTNRDSPLHF
CDR3nt: TGTGCCAGTAGTACGAACAGGGACTCACCCCTCCACTTT

j_gene: TRBJ2-2
d_gene: TRBD2
v_gene: TRBV4-3
abundance: NA
CDR3aa: CASSQGGGTSGFSGELFF
CDR3nt: TGCGCCAGCAGCCAAGGTGGCGGGACTAGCGGGTTTTCCGGGGAGCTGTTTTTT

j_gene: TRBJ1-5
d_gene: NA
v_gene: TRBV5-1
abundance: NA
CDR3aa: CASSLALDQPQHF
CDR3nt: TGCGCCAGCAGCTTGGCCCTAGATCAGCCCCAGCATTTT

j_gene: TRBJ1-4
d_gene: NA
v_gene: TRBV6-5
abundance: NA
CDR3aa: CASGRTALNEKLFF
CDR3nt: TGTGCCAGCGGCCGGACAGCCCTTAATGAAAAACTGTTTTTT

j_gene: TRBJ1-4
d_gene: TRBD1
v_gene: TRBV30
abundance: NA
CDR3aa: CAWNVQGANEKLFF
CDR3nt: TGTGCCTGGAACGTTCAGGGGGCTAATGAAAAACTGTTTTTT

j_gene: TRBJ2-2
d_gene: NA
v_gene: TRBV3-1/TRBV3-2
abundance: NA
CDR3aa: CASSQGGAGAELFF
CDR3nt: TGTGCCAGCAGCCAAGGGGGCGCGGGGGCGGAGCTGTTTTTT

j_gene: TRBJ2-7
d_gene: TRBD1
v_gene: TRBV28
abundance: NA
CDR3aa: CASLQGRGYHEQYF
CDR3nt: TGTGCCAGCCTCCAGGGCAGGGGGTATCATGAGCAGTACTTC

j_gene: TRBJ1-1
d_gene: NA
v_gene: TRBV29-1
abundance: once
CDR3aa: CSAQQGGNTEAFF
CDR3nt: TGCAGCGCACAACAGGGAGGGAACACTGAAGCTTTCTTT

j_gene: TRBJ2-7
d_gene: TRBD1
v_gene: TRBV3-1/TRBV3-2
abundance: NA
CDR3aa: CASSQAGTGVYEQYF
CDR3nt: TGTGCCAGCAGCCAAGCCGGGACAGGGGTGTACGAGCAGTACTTC

j_gene: TRBJ2-1
d_gene: NA
v_gene: TRBV24-1
abundance: NA
CDR3aa: CATSDQERGSYNEQFF
CDR3nt: TGTGCCACCAGTGACCAAGAAAGGGGGTCCTACAATGAGCAGTTCTTC

j_gene: TRBJ2-2
d_gene: NA
v_gene: TRBV19
abundance: NA
CDR3aa: CASNQVRYTGELFF
CDR3nt: TGTGCCAGTAATCAAGTCAGATACACCGGGGAGCTGTTTTTT

j_gene: TRBJ2-7
d_gene: NA
v_gene: TRBV13
abundance: NA
CDR3aa: CASSLDRSSYEQYF
CDR3nt: TGTGCCAGCAGCTTAGACAGGAGCTCCTACGAGCAGTACTTC

j_gene: TRBJ2-5
d_gene: TRBD1
v_gene: TRBV9
abundance: NA
CDR3aa: CASSVSPGTGQETQYF
CDR3nt: TGTGCCAGCAGCGTATCCCCCGGGACAGGCCAAGAGACCCAGTACTTC

j_gene: TRBJ1-2
d_gene: TRBD1
v_gene: TRBV2
abundance: NA
CDR3aa: CASSGTGGAYRGYTF
CDR3nt: TGTGCCAGCAGTGGCACAGGGGGCGCATACAGGGGCTACACCTTC

j_gene: TRBJ2-7
d_gene: TRBD1
v_gene: TRBV4-3
abundance: NA
CDR3aa: CASSQDSGTDSEQYF
CDR3nt: TGCGCCAGCAGCCAAGACTCTGGGACAGATAGCGAGCAGTACTTC

j_gene: TRBJ2-7
d_gene: NA
v_gene: TRBV27
abundance: NA
CDR3aa: CASSSGPLWTYEQYF
CDR3nt: TGTGCCAGCAGTTCTGGGCCACTATGGACCTACGAGCAGTACTTC

j_gene: TRBJ1-1
d_gene: NA
v_gene: TRBV7-3
abundance: few
CDR3aa: CASSPTANTEAFF
CDR3nt: TGTGCCAGCAGCCCGACAGCGAACACTGAAGCTTTCTTT

j_gene: TRBJ1-6
d_gene: TRBD1
v_gene: TRBV3-1/TRBV3-2
abundance: NA
CDR3aa: CASSRGDRENSPLHF
CDR3nt: TGTGCCAGCAGCCGGGGGGACAGAGAGAATTCACCCCTCCACTTT

j_gene: TRBJ2-7
d_gene: NA
v_gene: TRBV19
abundance: once
CDR3aa: CASSILGAKVYEQYF
CDR3nt: TGTGCCAGTAGTATTCTCGGGGCTAAAGTCTACGAGCAGTACTTC

j_gene: TRBJ2-4
d_gene: TRBD2
v_gene: TRBV28
abundance: NA
CDR3aa: CASSPWTSGGQNIQYF
CDR3nt: TGTGCCAGCAGTCCGTGGACTAGCGGGGGACAGAACATTCAGTACTTC

j_gene: TRBJ1-2
d_gene: NA
v_gene: TRBV5-6
abundance: NA
CDR3aa: CASSVSSGGYTF
CDR3nt: TGTGCCAGCAGCGTCTCCTCGGGTGGCTACACCTTC

j_gene: TRBJ1-4
d_gene: NA
v_gene: TRBV29-1
abundance: NA
CDR3aa: CSVDRGGLFF
CDR3nt: TGCAGCGTAGACAGAGGAGGACTGTTTTTT

j_gene: TRBJ2-7
d_gene: TRBD1
v_gene: TRBV6-5
abundance: NA
CDR3aa: CASRPDRVGYEQYF
CDR3nt: TGTGCCAGCAGGCCGGACAGGGTAGGCTACGAGCAGTACTTC